The 20 T cell receptor beta chains presented below share a single source sample, sequenced in a study of long-term antiretroviral therapy in people with HIV. The authors ran the immunoSEQ assay, v3.0, at survey level. The table came from immunoSEQ multiplex PCR; TCRdb's copy has only in-frame clones and leaves some out. The sample has approximately 19,000 clones; about four fifths are singletons. The sequencing here drew on unsorted PBMCs, taken at the start of antiretroviral therapy, before treatment. The receptors come from a man between 18 and 29 years old with HIV.

The V call is TRBV19, the J call TRBJ2-5, with TRBD1 matching over 7 bases. J lost 3 bases, V lost 4 bases, and 2 bases had no gene match. Germline CDR1 reads LNHDA; CDR2 reads SQIVND (reference sequence). The CDR3 has 13 amino acids. The CDR3 sequence: CASSRGQKETQYF. In DNA form, the CDR3 reads TGTGCCAGTAGTAGGGGACAGAAAGAGACCCAGTACTTC. Filled out from reference TRBV19 and TRBJ2-5, the complete variable domain reads DGGITQSPKYLFRKEGQNVTLSCEQNLNHDAMYWYRQDPGQGLRLIYYSQIVNDFQKGDIAEGYSVSREKKESFPLTVTSAQKNPTAFYLCASSRGQKETQYFGPGTRLLVL.

This rearrangement joins TRBV9 to TRBJ2-6, with 7 bases aligning to TRBD1. Germline V gene lookup returns CDR1 SGDLS and CDR2 YYNGEE. The CDR3 has 16 residues. With 4 bases clipped from V and 0 bases from J, the junction kept 4 bases outside the gene matches. The CDR3 loop is CASSSHRGSGANVLTF. The CDR3 DNA sequence: TGTGCCAGCAGCTCCCACAGGGGCTCTGGGGCCAACGTCCTGACTTTC.

The V call is TRBV30, the J call TRBJ1-1, with TRBD1 identical over 7 bases. The CDR3 has 15 residues. The junction had 14 bases not matched to a gene; V was cut back by 6 bases and J by 4 bases. CDR1 and CDR2 (germline): GTSNPN, SVGIG (reference sequence). CDR3 nucleotides: TGTGCCTGTACCCCCCCTAGGGGGCCGGCCACTGAAGCTTTCTTT. This translates into CACTPPRGPATEAFF.

V usage is TRBV9 and J usage is TRBJ2-1; a weak D match, TRBD2 (5 bases). Germline V gives CDR1 SGDLS, CDR2 YYNGEE. The CDR3 runs to 15 residues. With 0 bases removed from V and 1 base from J, the gap between germline ends came to 8 bases. The CDR3 protein is CASSVDGESYNEQFF. In nucleotides, the CDR3 is TGTGCCAGCAGCGTAGACGGGGAATCCTACAATGAGCAGTTCTTC.

This chain connects TRBV6-1 to TRBJ2-2, with 7 bases that match TRBD2. The CDR3 is 14 amino acids. Germline assignment: CDR1 MNHNS and CDR2 SASEGT. Trimming took 6 bases from V and 0 from J; bases not matched to a gene: 1. The CDR3 nucleotides read TGTGCCAGCAGAAGCGGGGCGAACACCGGGGAGCTGTTTTTT. It is translated as CASRSGANTGELFF.

The V gene is TRBV27, the J gene TRBJ2-1, with 8 positions matching TRBD1. V gave up 5 bases and J gave up 3 bases; unmatched junction bases: 9. The germline gives CDR1 MNHEY, CDR2 SMNVEV (reference sequence). The CDR3 has 16 amino acids. The CDR3 region has the DNA TGTGCCAGCAGTACCTCGGACAGGGCACACTACAATGAGCAGTTCTTC. Protein: CASSTSDRAHYNEQFF.

The rearrangement uses TRBV7-9 and TRBJ1-1; maybe TRBD1 (5 bases). V shed 7 bases and J shed 3 bases, with 12 bases lying between them. CDR1 and CDR2 (germline): SEHNR, FQNEAQ (reference sequence). The CDR3 is made up of 13 amino acids. In DNA form, the CDR3 reads TGTGCCAGCACCCCCCCGGGGGACACTGAAGCTTTCTTT. Amino acid sequence: CASTPPGDTEAFF.

The chain links TRBV19 to TRBJ2-1; 8 bases agree with TRBD2. J was trimmed by 4 bases and V by 3 bases; bases with no gene match: 5. The CDR3 is 15 residues long. CDR1 and CDR2 (germline): LNHDA, SQIVND (reference sequence). CDR3 protein: CASSMAAGGYNEQFF. The DNA of the CDR3 is TGTGCCAGTAGTATGGCGGCGGGAGGATACAATGAGCAGTTCTTC.

J is TRBJ2-1 and V is TRBV11-1; the D gene is possibly TRBD2 (7 bases). V was trimmed by 2 bases and J by 5 bases, leaving 13 bases between them. The CDR3 has 15 amino acids. CDR1 is SGHAT, CDR2 FQDESV, per germline (reference sequence). DNA of the CDR3: TGTGCCAGCAGCTTATTTAGGGGGAGGGACAATGAGCAGTTCTTC. Amino acids: CASSLFRGRDNEQFF.

This chain connects TRBV6-5 to TRBJ2-7, with 8 bases matching TRBD1. CDR1 is MNHEY and CDR2 is SVGAGI in the germline V gene. The length of the CDR3 is 15 residues. V lost 6 bases and J lost 1; bases outside the gene matches: 8. The CDR3 region is CASRGRQGISYEQYF. CDR3 sequence (DNA): TGTGCCAGCAGGGGACGACAGGGGATTTCCTACGAGCAGTACTTC.

The chain has TRBV7-8 and TRBJ2-5; D ambiguous. The CDR3 length is 14 residues. Germline V gives CDR1 SGHVS, CDR2 FQNEAQ. Trimming cost V 4 bases and J 2 bases, with 11 bases left between them. The DNA for the CDR3 is TGTGCCAGCAGCTCGTTAGCCCGACAAGAGACCCAGTACTTC. It specifies CASSSLARQETQYF.

The rearrangement links TRBV9 to TRBJ2-7, with TRBD1 matching over 8 bases. CDR3 length: 15 residues. After removal of 2 bases from V and 2 bases from J, the junction contained 6 bases not matched to a gene. CDR1 and CDR2 from the germline V gene are SGDLS and YYNGEE. DNA for the CDR3: TGTGCCAGCAGCGTTGAGACAGGGGCCGCCTACGAGCAGTACTTC. It encodes CASSVETGAAYEQYF.

The chain combines TRBV6-1 with TRBJ1-5; D gene ambiguous. V lost 5 bases and J 5 bases, leaving 7 bases between the germline ends. From germline, CDR1 is MNHNS and CDR2 SASEGT. The CDR3 runs to 12 residues. CDR3 residues: CASSMLYQPQHF. CDR3 nucleotides: TGTGCCAGCAGTATGTTGTATCAGCCCCAGCATTTT.

The V gene is TRBV7-3, the J gene TRBJ2-1; 11 bases line up with TRBD2. This CDR3 contains 20 residues. The trim removed 4 bases at V and 4 bases at J, leaving 18 bases unmatched. Looked up from germline, CDR1 is SGHTA and CDR2 is FQGTGA. The DNA for the CDR3 is TGTGCCAGCAGCTCCCAAGGGAGGCTAGCGGGAGGCCTACCGTACAATGAGCAGTTCTTC. This sequence encodes CASSSQGRLAGGLPYNEQFF.

The rearrangement joins TRBV7-3 to TRBJ2-1, with 11 bases lining up with TRBD2. Germline V gives CDR1 SGHTA, CDR2 FQGTGA. The CDR3 contains 18 residues. Germline trimming cut 0 bases from V and 3 bases from J; bases unmatched to any gene: 7. The CDR3 sequence is CASSLTGRLAGSYNEQFF. CDR3 DNA: TGTGCCAGCAGCTTAACGGGCCGACTAGCGGGAAGCTACAATGAGCAGTTCTTC.

This clone has only one observation. The V and J genes are TRBV6-6 and TRBJ1-2; D not resolved. The V gene lost 0 bases and the J gene lost 0 bases, with 5 bases spanning the gap. Looked up from germline, CDR1 is MNHNY and CDR2 is SVGAGI (reference sequence). This CDR3 is 14 amino acids long. CDR3 DNA sequence: TGTGCCAGCAGTTACTCGGAGGCTAACTATGGCTACACCTTC. It encodes CASSYSEANYGYTF.

The J gene is TRBJ2-4, the V gene TRBV28; 8 positions match TRBD1. The V segment lost 6 bases and the J segment 1 base; nucleotides outside the gene matches: 8. The length of the CDR3 is 16 residues. Looked up from germline, CDR1 is MDHEN and CDR2 is SYDVKM. The CDR3 here is CASSLNQGAAKNIQYF. CDR3 in DNA: TGTGCCAGCAGCCTTAACCAGGGGGCGGCCAAAAACATTCAGTACTTC.

The V gene is TRBV11-2, the J gene TRBJ2-7, with D perhaps TRBD1 or TRBD2 (6 bases each). Trimming cost V 2 bases and J 3 bases, with 20 bases left between them. The germline V gene encodes CDR1 SGHAT and CDR2 FQNNGV. This CDR3 is 17 amino acids long. The CDR3 sequence is CASSLNPSVGGHYEQYF. The CDR3 DNA sequence: TGTGCCAGCAGCTTAAACCCCTCGGTCGGGGGCCACTACGAGCAGTACTTC.

V usage is TRBV10-2 and J usage is TRBJ2-6; no definite D call. Trimming cost V 6 bases and J 4 bases, with 4 bases left between them. Germline V gene lookup returns CDR1 WSHSY and CDR2 SAAADI. This CDR3 is 12 amino acids long. Here the CDR3 reads CASRQGANVLTF. Written as DNA, the CDR3 is TGCGCCAGCAGACAGGGGGCCAACGTCCTGACTTTC.

This chain connects TRBV27 to TRBJ2-7, with 7 bases identical to TRBD2. With 5 bases clipped from V and 0 bases from J, the junction kept 7 bases outside the gene matches. CDR1 and CDR2 (germline): MNHEY, SMNVEV (reference sequence). CDR3 length: 15 residues. In DNA form, the CDR3 reads TGTGCCAGCAGTCCCCGTGCTAGCGGCTCCTACGAGCAGTACTTC. Protein sequence: CASSPRASGSYEQYF.